This T cell receptor (beta chain) was recovered during a study of a mutant IDH1 vaccine in newly diagnosed glioma. Turning to the study itself: Vaccination started 4-6 weeks after radiotherapy alone, or with temozolomide cycles. Patients arrived already treated with radiotherapy, temozolomide, or both, most having had both.

The table came from immunoSEQ multiplex PCR; TCRdb's copy has only in-frame clones and leaves some out. The sample lists tens of thousands of clones, more than 75% occurring once. Only one count was recorded for this clone. Its target is unknown. Sample time point: week 47, end of study. Every vaccination contained 300 ug of the mutant IDH1 20-mer peptide and was paired with topical imiquimod. Patients came in for eight vaccinations, in weeks 1, 3, 5, 7, 11, 15, 19 and 23. Sequences were derived from PBMCs, sampled from a glioma patient whose treatment included an IDH1 peptide vaccine. The clonotype originates from a woman in her forties with glioma. Some clones in this sample may be carry-over from other donors' samples.

CDR3 loop: CASSVSPTQGGGGEQFF. CDR3 coding DNA: TGTGCCAGCAGCGTCAGCCCCACCCAAGGGGGTGGCGGTGAGCAGTTCTTC. V is TRBV9 and J is TRBJ2-1; the D gene is possibly TRBD1 (6 bases). The CDR3 has 17 amino acids. The V gene's germline CDR1 is SGDLS and CDR2 YYNGEE. The V and J ends lost 2 bases and 9 bases respectively, with 24 bases between them.